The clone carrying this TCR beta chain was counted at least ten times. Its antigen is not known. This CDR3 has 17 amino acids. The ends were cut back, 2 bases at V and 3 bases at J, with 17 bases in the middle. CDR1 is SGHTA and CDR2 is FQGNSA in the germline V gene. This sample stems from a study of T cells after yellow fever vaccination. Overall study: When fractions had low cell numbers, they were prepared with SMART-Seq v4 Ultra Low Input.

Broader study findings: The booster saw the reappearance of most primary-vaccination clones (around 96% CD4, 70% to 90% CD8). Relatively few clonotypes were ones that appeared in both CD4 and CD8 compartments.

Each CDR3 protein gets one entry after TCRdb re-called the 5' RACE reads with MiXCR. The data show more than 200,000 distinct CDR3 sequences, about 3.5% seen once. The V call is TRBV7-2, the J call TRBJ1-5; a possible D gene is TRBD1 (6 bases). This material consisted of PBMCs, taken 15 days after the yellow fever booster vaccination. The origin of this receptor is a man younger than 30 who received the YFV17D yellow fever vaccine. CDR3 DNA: TGTGCCAGCAGCTTACTGACAGGCGCAAACATCAATCAGCCCCAGCATTTT. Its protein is CASSLLTGANINQPQHF.